This T cell receptor beta chain emerged from a study of cytomegalovirus exposure and HLA in healthy donors. The primer mix had 60 Vbeta and 13 Jbeta primers. Only in-frame clones appear in the TCRdb table, and some are missing; sequencing was by immunoSEQ multiplex PCR. The sample has roughly 100,000 clones; over 12% are singletons. The germline gives CDR1 SEHNR, CDR2 FQNEAQ (reference sequence). CDR3 size: 13 residues. Trimming took off 4 bases at V and 4 bases at J, with 10 bases between the two ends. This clone was seen a handful of times. This sequence originates from a female donor in good health and CMV-seronegative. The sample consisted of PBMCs. The chain couples TRBV7-9 to TRBJ1-2, with a possible D match to TRBD1 (5 bases). The CDR3 DNA follows: TGTGCCAGCAGCTCGACAGCGCCCTATGGCTACACCTTC. Amino acid sequence: CASSSTAPYGYTF.